This T cell receptor (beta chain) was identified during a study of blood T cell repertoires in COVID-19. As processed by the authors: The assay estimated nucleated cells by amplifying reference gene primers. Sequenced by immunoSEQ multiplex PCR; TCRdb stores in-frame clones only, minus some. That table furnishes V, J and clone size, whereas the DNA furnished D and trimming. The repertoire consists of under 85,000 clones, with around nine tenths occurring once and the leading ten covering 14%. The V gene lost 8 bases and the J gene lost 7 bases, with 15 bases spanning the gap. This CDR3 contains 13 residues. Per the germline V gene, CDR1 is LNHDA and CDR2 is SQIVND (reference sequence).

This clonotype was sampled from a man between 65 and 85 years old with active or convalescent COVID-19. Input material: peripheral blood. The rearrangement joins TRBV19 to TRBJ1-5, with D possibly matching TRBD1 (5 bases). The CDR3 loop reads CASQAQVGQPQHF. The CDR3 DNA reads as TGTGCCAGTCAGGCACAGGTGGGCCAGCCCCAGCATTTT.